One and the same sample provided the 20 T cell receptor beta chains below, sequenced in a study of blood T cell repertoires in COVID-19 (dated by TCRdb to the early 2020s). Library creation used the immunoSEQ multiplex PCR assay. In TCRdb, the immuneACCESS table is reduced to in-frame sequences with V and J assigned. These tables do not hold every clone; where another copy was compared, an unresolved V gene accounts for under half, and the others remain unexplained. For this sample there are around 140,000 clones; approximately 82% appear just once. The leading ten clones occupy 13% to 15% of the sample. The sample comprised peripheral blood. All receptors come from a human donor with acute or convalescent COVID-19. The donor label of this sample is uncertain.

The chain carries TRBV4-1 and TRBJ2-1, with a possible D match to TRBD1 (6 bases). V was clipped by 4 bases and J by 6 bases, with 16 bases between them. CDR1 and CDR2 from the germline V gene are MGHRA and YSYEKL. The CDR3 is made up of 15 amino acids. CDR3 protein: CASSPTGQDANEQFF. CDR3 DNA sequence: TGCGCCAGCAGCCCCACGGGACAAGACGCCAATGAGCAGTTCTTC.

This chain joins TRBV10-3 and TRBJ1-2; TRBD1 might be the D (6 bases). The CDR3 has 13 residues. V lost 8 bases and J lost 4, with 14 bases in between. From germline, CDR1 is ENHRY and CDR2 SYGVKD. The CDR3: CAIGQGLSYGYTF. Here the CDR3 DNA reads TGTGCCATCGGCCAGGGGTTGTCCTATGGCTACACCTTC.

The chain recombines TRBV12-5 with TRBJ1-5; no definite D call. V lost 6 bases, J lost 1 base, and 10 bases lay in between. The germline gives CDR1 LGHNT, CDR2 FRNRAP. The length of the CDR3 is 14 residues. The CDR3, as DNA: TGTGCTAGTGGCTCCGTTGAGAGCAATCAGCCCCAGCATTTT. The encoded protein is CASGSVESNQPQHF.

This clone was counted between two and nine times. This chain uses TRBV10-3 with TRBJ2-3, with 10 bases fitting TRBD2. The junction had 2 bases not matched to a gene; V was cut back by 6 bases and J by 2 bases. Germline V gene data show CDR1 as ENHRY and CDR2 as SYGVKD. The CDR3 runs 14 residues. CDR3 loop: CAISSGGDTDTQYF. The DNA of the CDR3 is TGTGCCATCAGCAGCGGGGGGGACACAGATACGCAGTATTTT.

CDR3 sequence reads: CSVERTGGKFYGYTF. As DNA, the CDR3 is TGCAGCGTTGAGCGGACAGGGGGCAAATTCTATGGCTACACCTTC. The J gene is TRBJ1-2, the V gene TRBV29-1; TRBD1 matches at 11 bases. From germline, CDR1 is SQVTM and CDR2 ANQGSEA. The CDR3 runs 15 residues. V trimming: 3 bases; J trimming: 4 bases; junction bases outside the gene matches: 7.

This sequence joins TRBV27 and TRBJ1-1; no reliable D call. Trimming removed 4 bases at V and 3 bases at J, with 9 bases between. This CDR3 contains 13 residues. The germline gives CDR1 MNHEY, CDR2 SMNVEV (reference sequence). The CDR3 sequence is CASSSNYDTEAFF. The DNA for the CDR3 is TGTGCCAGCAGTTCCAACTACGACACTGAAGCTTTCTTT.

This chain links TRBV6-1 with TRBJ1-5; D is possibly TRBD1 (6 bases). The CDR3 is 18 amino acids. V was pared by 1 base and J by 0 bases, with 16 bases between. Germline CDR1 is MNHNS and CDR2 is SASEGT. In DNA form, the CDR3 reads TGTGCCAGCAGTGAAGGAGGCTGGGGGCGCCATAGCAATCAGCCCCAGCATTTT. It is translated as CASSEGGWGRHSNQPQHF.

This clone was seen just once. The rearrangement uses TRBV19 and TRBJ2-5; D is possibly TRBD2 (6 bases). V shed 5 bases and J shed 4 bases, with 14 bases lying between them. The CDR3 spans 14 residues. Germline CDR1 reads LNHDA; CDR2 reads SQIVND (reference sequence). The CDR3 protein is CASSVRGIGETQYF. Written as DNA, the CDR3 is TGTGCCAGTAGTGTCCGGGGGATTGGAGAGACCCAGTACTTC.

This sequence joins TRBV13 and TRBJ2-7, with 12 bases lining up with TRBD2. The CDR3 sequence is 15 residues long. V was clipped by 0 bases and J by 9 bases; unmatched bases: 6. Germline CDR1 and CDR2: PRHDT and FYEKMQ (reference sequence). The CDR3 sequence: CASSLGTSGGRWQYF. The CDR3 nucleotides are TGTGCCAGCAGCTTAGGTACTAGCGGGGGGAGATGGCAGTACTTC. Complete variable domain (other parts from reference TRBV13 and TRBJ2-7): AAGVIQSPRHLIKEKRETATLKCYPIPRHDTVYWYQQGPGQDPQFLISFYEKMQSDKGSIPDRFSAQQFSDYHSELNMSSLELGDSALYFCASSLGTSGGRWQYFGPGTRLTVT.

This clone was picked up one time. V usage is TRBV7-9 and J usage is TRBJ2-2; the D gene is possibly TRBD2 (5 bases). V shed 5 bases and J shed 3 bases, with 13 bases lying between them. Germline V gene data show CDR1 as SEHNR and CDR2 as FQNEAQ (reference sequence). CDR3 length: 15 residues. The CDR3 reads CASSPNPGDTGELFF. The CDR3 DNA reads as TGTGCCAGCAGCCCAAACCCCGGGGACACCGGGGAGCTGTTTTTT.

The CDR3 bases are TGTGCCAGCAGCTCAGTTGGGACTAGCGGGTATAATCAAGAGACCCAGTACTTC. Protein: CASSSVGTSGYNQETQYF. The chain links TRBV5-6 to TRBJ2-5, with 12 bases lining up with TRBD2. CDR3 length: 18 residues. Germline CDR1 reads SGHDT; CDR2 reads YYEEEE. Trimming removed 3 bases from V and 2 bases from J; junction bases left unmatched: 11.

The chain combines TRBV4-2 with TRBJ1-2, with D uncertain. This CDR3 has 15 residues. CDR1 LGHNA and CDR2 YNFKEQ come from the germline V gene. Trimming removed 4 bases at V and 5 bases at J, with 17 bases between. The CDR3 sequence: CASSPPTSRGYGYTF. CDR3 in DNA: TGTGCCAGCAGCCCACCCACTAGTCGCGGGTATGGCTACACCTTC.

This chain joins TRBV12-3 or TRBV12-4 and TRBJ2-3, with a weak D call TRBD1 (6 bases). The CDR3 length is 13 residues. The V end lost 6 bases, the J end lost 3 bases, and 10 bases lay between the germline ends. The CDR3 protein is CASRDTGTDTQYF. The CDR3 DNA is TGTGCCAGCAGGGACACAGGGACAGATACGCAGTATTTT.

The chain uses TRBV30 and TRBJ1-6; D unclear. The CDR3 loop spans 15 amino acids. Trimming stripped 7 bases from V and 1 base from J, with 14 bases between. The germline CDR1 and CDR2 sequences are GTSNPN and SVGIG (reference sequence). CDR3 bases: TGTGCCTCACCCGAGGGAGAATCCTATAATTCACCCCTCCACTTT. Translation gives CASPEGESYNSPLHF.

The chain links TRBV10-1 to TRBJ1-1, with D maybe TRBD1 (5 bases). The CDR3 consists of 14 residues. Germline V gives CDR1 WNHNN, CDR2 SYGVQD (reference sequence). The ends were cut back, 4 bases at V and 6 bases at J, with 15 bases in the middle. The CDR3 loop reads CASSGIRGQAEAFF. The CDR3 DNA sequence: TGCGCCAGCAGTGGGATAAGGGGCCAGGCTGAAGCTTTCTTT.

Here the CDR3 reads CASTPGQGFQPQHF. In DNA, the CDR3 is TGTGCCAGTACCCCGGGACAGGGATTTCAGCCCCAGCATTTT. The chain links TRBV19 to TRBJ1-5, with TRBD1 matching over 9 bases. This CDR3 is 14 amino acids long. The trim removed 7 bases at V and 6 bases at J, leaving 7 bases unmatched. Germline-derived CDR1 and CDR2 are LNHDA and SQIVND (reference sequence).

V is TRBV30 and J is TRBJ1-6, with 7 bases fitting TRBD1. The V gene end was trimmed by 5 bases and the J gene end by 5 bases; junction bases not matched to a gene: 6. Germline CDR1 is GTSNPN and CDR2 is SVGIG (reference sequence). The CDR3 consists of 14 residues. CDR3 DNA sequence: TGTGCCTGGGGGAGGACAGGAAATAATTCACCCCTCCACTTT. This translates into CAWGRTGNNSPLHF. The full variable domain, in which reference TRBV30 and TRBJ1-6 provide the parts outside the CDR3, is SQTIHQWPATLVQPVGSPLSLECTVEGTSNPNLYWYRQAAGRGLQLLFYSVGIGQISSEVPQNLSASRPQDRQFILSSKKLLLSDSGFYLCAWGRTGNNSPLHFGNGTRLTVT.

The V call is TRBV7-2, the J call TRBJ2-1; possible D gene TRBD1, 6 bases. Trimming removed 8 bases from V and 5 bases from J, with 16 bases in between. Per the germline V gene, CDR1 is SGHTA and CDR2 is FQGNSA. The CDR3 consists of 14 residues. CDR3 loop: CASGKQGANNEQFF. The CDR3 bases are TGTGCCAGCGGGAAACAGGGTGCTAACAATGAGCAGTTCTTC. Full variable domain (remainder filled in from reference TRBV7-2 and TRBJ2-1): GAGVSQSPSNKVTEKGKDVELRCDPISGHTALYWYRQSLGQGLEFLIYFQGNSAPDKSGLPSDRFSAERTGGSVSTLTIQRTQQEDSAVYLCASGKQGANNEQFFGPGTRLTVL.

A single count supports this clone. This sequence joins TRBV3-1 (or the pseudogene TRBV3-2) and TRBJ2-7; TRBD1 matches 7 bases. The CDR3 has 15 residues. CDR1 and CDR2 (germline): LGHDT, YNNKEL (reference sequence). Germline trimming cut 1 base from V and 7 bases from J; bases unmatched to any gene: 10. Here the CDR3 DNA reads TGTGCCAGCAGCCAAGGATGGTCAGGGGGTGGTGAGCAGTACTTC. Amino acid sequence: CASSQGWSGGGEQYF.

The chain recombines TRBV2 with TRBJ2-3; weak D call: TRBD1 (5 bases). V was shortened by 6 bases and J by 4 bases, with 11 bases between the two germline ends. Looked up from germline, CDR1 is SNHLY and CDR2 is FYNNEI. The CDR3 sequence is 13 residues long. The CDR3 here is CASRGQVADTQYF. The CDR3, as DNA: TGTGCCAGCAGGGGGCAGGTCGCAGATACGCAGTATTTT.